Described below is a single T cell receptor (beta chain) sequence and its context. Which antigen it targets is not known. Base qualities are not provided; no much larger clone lies one nucleotide away. The CDR3 covers 16 residues, taking in both the cysteine and the phenylalanine. Only CDR3 DNA is held: 48 bases, read in frame from base 1. According to the germline V gene, CDR1 reads WSHSY and CDR2 reads SAAADI. Trimming accounts for 5 bases at V and 1 base at J, while the number of junction bases matched to no gene is 6. This specimen belongs to a study of CD8+CD57+ T cells in acquired aplastic anemia (dated by TCRdb to the late 2010s). Study-wide context: A mean of about 3 ug of DNA, ranging from about 0.19 to 27.4 ug, was extracted from sorted CD4+ and CD8+ cells. CD8+CD57+ expansion was defined as a frequency above the mean frequency observed in healthy subjects.

Profiling of TCR beta VDJ combinations and CDR3 sequences used genomic DNA as the template. An Illumina HiSeq 2000 was the platform used for TCR repertoire sequencing. The original methods were these. TRBV/TRBJ rearrangement plots, CDR3 size and DJ length profiles, and Simpson's diversity index were used to assess repertoires. The most abundant DNA sequence in the deep sequencing data was taken as the immunodominant clone. CDR3 amino acid sequences were screened for sharing across subjects and compared with published repertoires and the VDJdb database. TCRdb took the public reads, trimmed them with fastp at Q25, ran MiXCR for clone calling and kept in-frame beta chains. Each CDR3 protein gets just one entry, which takes the most common genes and DNA from the rows behind it. These V and J calls originate from TCRdb's pipeline instead of the authors' own analysis. A total of about 160,000 distinct CDR3 sequences appear in this sample, under 55% of them only once. The top ten clones comprise less than 3% of the sample.

Findings and caveats that apply to the study as a whole: Roughly 30 CD8+ CDR3 sequences were found to be shared between patients and controls, but these sequences appeared to be highly expressed in patients and within the immunodominant clones of the patients. No significant difference in CD8+ Simpson's diversity was found between patients and healthy controls (P=0.060).

Expansion of CD8+CD57+ cells had been shown by flow cytometry in the patients chosen for sequencing. Every patient had severe acquired aplastic anemia, diagnosed using the International Study of Aplastic Anemia and Agranulocytosis and Camitta criteria. No therapy had been received by the patients at the time of blood sampling. TCR repertoires of sorted CD4+ and CD8+ blood T cells from severe aplastic anemia patients and healthy subjects were deep-sequenced in the study. Patients were enrolled in the USA under clinicaltrials.gov protocols 00001620, 01623167, 00001397, 00071045, 00081523 and 00961064. Ficoll-Paque density gradient centrifugation was used to isolate peripheral blood mononuclear cells. CD4+ and CD8+ T cells were sorted by FACS or magnetic beads before DNA extraction.

The specimen was sorted CD4+, CD8+, or CD8+CD57+ T cells (not recorded which) from PBMCs. The rearrangement joined TRBV10-2 to TRBJ2-5, with 11 bases aligning to TRBD2. The receptor's source is a human donor with aplastic anemia. The sequenced DNA is TGCGCCAGCAGTAGTAGCGGGAGGGCCCTCCAAGAGACCCAGTACTTC. It codes for CASSSSGRALQETQYF.